Below, 2 T cell receptor beta chains from the same sample are listed, as sequenced in a study of blood T cell repertoires in COVID-19. Clones were sequenced by immunoSEQ multiplex PCR, and TCRdb holds only the in-frame ones, with some missing. The table has under 350,000 clones, 80% to 90% seen once. The sequencing sample was made of peripheral blood. These receptors came from a man aged 40-49 years with acute or convalescent COVID-19.

The V call is TRBV28, the J call TRBJ1-3; D not certain. V dropped 5 bases and J dropped 0 bases, with 11 bases sitting between them. Germline-derived CDR1 and CDR2 are MDHEN and SYDVKM. The CDR3 is 15 residues long. This CDR3 is CASSRPTVSGNTIYF. DNA of the CDR3: TGTGCCAGCAGTCGACCTACAGTCTCTGGAAACACCATATATTTT.

The chain carries TRBV7-8 and TRBJ1-2, with TRBD1 matching over 8 bases. The CDR3 loop spans 16 amino acids. V shed 4 bases, J shed 6 bases, and the junction held 13 bases outside the gene matches. Germline loops: CDR1 SGHVS, CDR2 FQNEAQ. The CDR3 coding sequence is TGTGCCAGCAGCTCCTACAACACCCGGACAGGGAATGGCTACACCTTC. Its translation is CASSSYNTRTGNGYTF.